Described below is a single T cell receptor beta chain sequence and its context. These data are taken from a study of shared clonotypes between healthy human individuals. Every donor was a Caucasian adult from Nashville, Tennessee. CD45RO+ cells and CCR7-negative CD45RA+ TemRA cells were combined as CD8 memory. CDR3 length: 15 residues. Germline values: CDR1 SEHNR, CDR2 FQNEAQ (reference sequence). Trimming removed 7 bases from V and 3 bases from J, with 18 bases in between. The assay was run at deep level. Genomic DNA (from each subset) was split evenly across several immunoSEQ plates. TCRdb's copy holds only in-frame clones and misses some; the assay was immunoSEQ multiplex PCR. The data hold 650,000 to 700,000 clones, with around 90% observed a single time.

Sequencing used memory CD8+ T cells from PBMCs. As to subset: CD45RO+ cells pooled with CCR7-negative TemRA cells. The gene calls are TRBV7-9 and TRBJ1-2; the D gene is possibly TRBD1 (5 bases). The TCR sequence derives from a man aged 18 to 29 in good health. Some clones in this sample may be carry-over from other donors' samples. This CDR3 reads CASTPPGPGHYGYTF. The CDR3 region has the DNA TGTGCCAGCACCCCCCCGGGGCCCGGGCACTATGGCTACACCTTC.